The 32 T cell receptor beta chains reported below all come from one sample, sequenced in a study of shared clonotypes between healthy human individuals (dated by TCRdb to the early 2020s). The receptor library was made with the immunoSEQ multiplex PCR assay. TCRdb's version of the immuneACCESS table is confined to in-frame rearrangements and falls short of the full clone set. An unresolved V gene accounts for under half of the shortfall where checked; the remainder is of unknown origin. In this sample the table shows 1 million to 1.2 million clones, about 80% of which occur a single time. The top ten clones comprise 0.89% of the sample. The sequenced sample was memory CD4+ T cells from PBMCs. In the paper's terms, the cell subset or site label means: CD45RA-negative fraction. These receptors were obtained from a young man in good health. Some clones in this sample may be carry-over from other donors' samples.

This clone was detected ten times or more. The chain employs TRBV7-8 and TRBJ1-2; 10 bases align to TRBD1. The CDR3 is 14 residues long. Trimming cost V 1 base and J 6 bases; bases outside gene matches: 2. Per germline, CDR1 SGHVS and CDR2 FQNEAQ. The CDR3 region has the DNA TGTGCCAGCAGCTTAGTAGGACAGGGGGATGGCTACACCTTC. Amino acid sequence: CASSLVGQGDGYTF.

The CDR3 nucleotides are TGTGCCAGCAGTTCCCCACCGGGACAGAGGATTATCACTGAAGCTTTCTTT. Encoded protein: CASSSPPGQRIITEAFF. The J gene is TRBJ1-1, the V gene TRBV27; 7 bases align to TRBD1. This CDR3 has 17 residues. J lost 4 bases, V lost 4 bases, and 15 bases had no gene match. Germline lookup yields CDR1 MNHEY and CDR2 SMNVEV (reference sequence).

A single count supports this clone. This chain connects TRBV5-4 to TRBJ2-3, with TRBD2 matching over 8 bases. This CDR3 is built from 15 residues. J was trimmed by 2 bases and V by 4 bases; bases with no gene match: 6. CDR1 and CDR2 from the germline V gene are SGHNT and YYREEE (reference sequence). This chain's CDR3 is CASSTVAGLTDTQYF. CDR3 bases: TGTGCCAGCAGCACCGTAGCGGGACTCACAGATACGCAGTATTTT. The whole variable domain, filled in from reference TRBV5-4 and TRBJ2-3, reads ETGVTQSPTHLIKTRGQQVTLRCSSQSGHNTVSWYQQALGQGPQFIFQYYREEENGRGNFPPRFSGLQFPNYSSELNVNALELDDSALYLCASSTVAGLTDTQYFGPGTRLTVL.

The chain couples TRBV25-1 to TRBJ2-7; no clear D gene. CDR1 MGHDK and CDR2 SYGVNS come from the germline V gene. Trimming left V 4 bases short and J 1 base short, with 14 bases between. The CDR3 has 15 residues. The CDR3 nucleotides read TGTGCCAGCAGTGCCTCAGGCTCCCCATCCTACGAGCAGTACTTC. It encodes CASSASGSPSYEQYF.

The chain joins TRBV15 to TRBJ2-6; 10 nucleotides align to TRBD1. The CDR3 totals 17 residues. The ends lost 3 bases at V and 2 bases at J; junction bases unmatched: 4. Germline CDR1 reads LNHNV; CDR2 reads YYDKDF (reference sequence). The CDR3 nucleotides read TGTGCCACCAGCAGGACGACAGGGGGCGCTGGGGCCAACGTCCTGACTTTC. Encoded protein: CATSRTTGGAGANVLTF.

The J gene is TRBJ2-5, the V gene TRBV27; D is uncertain. Trimming stripped 3 bases from V and 5 bases from J, with 16 bases between. Germline-derived CDR1 and CDR2 are MNHEY and SMNVEV (reference sequence). The CDR3 runs to 15 residues. In DNA form, the CDR3 reads TGTGCCAGCAGTTTGCGGCGAGGCCTAGGGGAGACCCAGTACTTC. As protein: CASSLRRGLGETQYF.

The rearrangement joins TRBV29-1 to TRBJ2-1; TRBD2 aligns across 7 bases. J lost 4 bases, V lost 8 bases, and 14 bases had no gene match. The CDR3 loop spans 15 amino acids. Germline CDR1 reads SQVTM; CDR2 reads ANQGSEA. DNA of the CDR3: TGCAGCACCCCTAGGGCGGGGGATCAGTACAATGAGCAGTTCTTC. As protein: CSTPRAGDQYNEQFF.

The chain carries TRBV6-1 and TRBJ1-1; no firm D call. Trimming pared 2 bases from V and 6 bases from J, leaving 13 bases between. The germline CDR1 and CDR2 sequences are MNHNS and SASEGT. CDR3 length: 14 amino acids. In DNA form, the CDR3 reads TGTGCCAGCAGTGAATATAGGGATCTGGCTGAAGCTTTCTTT. The encoded protein is CASSEYRDLAEAFF.

The V and J genes are TRBV19 and TRBJ2-7; the match to TRBD1 covers 7 bases. The CDR3 sequence is 15 residues long. The ends lost 5 bases at V and 5 bases at J; junction bases unmatched: 12. Germline V CDR1 and CDR2: LNHDA, SQIVND (reference sequence). The CDR3 DNA sequence: TGTGCCAGTAGTCCTAACCGACAGGGTCCCAACGAGCAGTACTTC. This sequence encodes CASSPNRQGPNEQYF.

Note on this clone: This CDR3 is also generated by other DNA sequences in the sample. The rearrangement uses TRBV5-1 and TRBJ1-3; D remains unclear. The CDR3 runs 13 residues. V was clipped by 4 bases and J by 4 bases, with 9 bases between them. CDR1 is SGHRS, CDR2 YFSETQ, per germline. CDR3 bases: TGCGCCAGCAGCCCGGACGTCGGAAACACCATATATTTT. Protein sequence: CASSPDVGNTIYF.

The chain carries TRBV23-1 and TRBJ1-5; a possible D gene is TRBD1 (6 bases). TRBV23-1 is designated an ORF whose function remains uncertain. The CDR3 is 19 residues long. With 6 bases removed from V and 2 bases from J, the gap between germline ends came to 26 bases. In DNA form, the CDR3 reads TGCGCCAGCAGCCACACGGGCGGCGTGCCAGGGGAGGGCAATCAGCCCCAGCATTTT. Translated, it gives CASSHTGGVPGEGNQPQHF.

The V call is TRBV10-1, the J call TRBJ2-7; TRBD1 might be the D (5 bases). From germline, CDR1 is WNHNN and CDR2 SYGVQD (reference sequence). Trimming stripped 5 bases from V and 2 bases from J, with 16 bases between. The CDR3 is 15 amino acids. CDR3 protein: CASSKALMTAYEQYF. The CDR3 nucleotides read TGCGCCAGCAGTAAAGCGCTAATGACAGCCTACGAGCAGTACTTC.

This chain links TRBV4-3 with TRBJ2-7; 7 nucleotides line up with TRBD1. The CDR3 spans 15 residues. J lost 5 bases, V lost 2 bases, and 9 bases had no gene match. From germline, CDR1 is LGHNA and CDR2 YSLEER. The CDR3 nucleotides read TGCGCCAGCAGCCAAAAGACAGGGTTTTACCACGAGCAGTACTTC. Residues: CASSQKTGFYHEQYF.

The rearrangement uses TRBV5-1 and TRBJ2-5, with TRBD1 identical over 12 bases. The CDR3 extends over 16 amino acids. Germline CDR1 reads SGHRS; CDR2 reads YFSETQ. The trim removed 4 bases at V and 4 bases at J, leaving 8 bases unmatched. CDR3 nucleotides: TGCGCCAGCAGCGTCTCGGGACAGGGGGCTGGAGAGACCCAGTACTTC. It encodes CASSVSGQGAGETQYF.

As regards this clone: This likely stems from a read error, as it lies one base from a far larger clone. Within the sample, other DNA sequences also encode this same CDR3. V usage is TRBV6-1 and J usage is TRBJ2-7; D gene ambiguous. This CDR3 has 11 amino acids. CDR1 MNHNS and CDR2 SASEGT come from the germline V gene. Trimming removed 5 bases from V and 2 bases from J, with 4 bases in between. CDR3 DNA: TGTGCCAGCAGTACCCCCTACGAGCAGTACTTC. Amino acids: CASSTPYEQYF.

This chain links TRBV11-3 with TRBJ2-6; D may be TRBD1 (6 bases). The CDR3 spans 17 residues. V gave up 4 bases and J gave up 0 bases, with 13 bases separating them. Germline lookup yields CDR1 SGHNT and CDR2 YENEEA. CDR3 residues: CASSSQGSRSGANVLTF. For the CDR3, the DNA is TGTGCCAGCAGCTCCCAGGGGTCCCGCTCTGGGGCCAACGTCCTGACTTTC.

This chain uses TRBV12-5 with TRBJ2-1; 7 nucleotides line up with TRBD2. CDR3 size: 15 residues. Per the germline V gene, CDR1 is LGHNT and CDR2 is FRNRAP. After removal of 1 base from V and 2 bases from J, the junction contained 2 bases not matched to a gene. The CDR3 nucleotides are TGTGCTAGTGGTTTGGGAGGGAGGGCCTACAATGAGCAGTTCTTC. It is translated as CASGLGGRAYNEQFF.

This clone was counted a few times. The rearrangement joins TRBV4-3 to TRBJ1-5; D gene unclear. The CDR3 length is 19 residues. Germline CDR1 is LGHNA and CDR2 is YSLEER. V was trimmed by 0 bases and J by 3 bases, leaving 21 bases between them. The CDR3 here is CASSQDWPATSILNQPQHF. The CDR3 DNA is TGCGCCAGCAGCCAAGATTGGCCCGCCACGTCCATCCTCAATCAGCCCCAGCATTTT.

V gene TRBV15 combines with J gene TRBJ1-1, with TRBD1 identical over 9 bases. The CDR3 covers 17 residues. V was pared by 0 bases and J by 1 base, with 6 bases of the junction left unmatched. Germline lookup yields CDR1 LNHNV and CDR2 YYDKDF (reference sequence). The CDR3 spells CATSRDRLGQGNTEAFF. DNA for the CDR3: TGTGCCACCAGCAGAGATCGGCTGGGACAGGGGAACACTGAAGCTTTCTTT.

The J gene is TRBJ2-5, the V gene TRBV6-1; no clear D. The V end was cut by 4 bases, the J end by 2 bases, with 8 bases between. Per germline, CDR1 MNHNS and CDR2 SASEGT. The CDR3 extends over 13 amino acids. The CDR3 sequence: CASSGPLQETQYF. CDR3 sequence (DNA): TGTGCCAGCAGTGGACCGCTTCAAGAGACCCAGTACTTC.

The J gene is TRBJ2-1, the V gene TRBV27; 7 bases match TRBD2. Unmatched junction bases numbered 6, after V lost 6 bases and J lost 7 bases. The CDR3 loop spans 13 amino acids. Germline assignment: CDR1 MNHEY and CDR2 SMNVEV (reference sequence). The CDR3 bases are TGTGCCAGCAGACGACTAGCATTGAATGAGCAGTTCTTC. Amino acids: CASRRLALNEQFF.

V usage is TRBV10-1 and J usage is TRBJ1-3; D is ambiguous. Per the germline V gene, CDR1 is WNHNN and CDR2 is SYGVQD (reference sequence). The CDR3 is 14 amino acids. V dropped 6 bases and J dropped 0 bases, with 9 bases sitting between them. CDR3 bases: TGCGCCAGCAGCGGCTATCACTCTGGAAACACCATATATTTT. Its protein is CASSGYHSGNTIYF.

About this clone itself: At one boundary the junction diverges from the germline segment, which might be a read error. Other DNA sequences in the same sample also yield this CDR3. This chain connects TRBV27 to TRBJ2-7, with 7 bases that match TRBD2. Germline CDR1 is MNHEY and CDR2 is SMNVEV (reference sequence). The CDR3 is 15 residues long. The CDR3 protein is CASSLMGGISYEQYF. Written as DNA, the CDR3 is TGTGCCAGCAGTTTAATGGGGGGGATCTCCTATGAGCAGTACTTC.

V is TRBV6-1 and J is TRBJ1-2; D is possibly TRBD1 (6 bases). Germline-derived CDR1 and CDR2 are MNHNS and SASEGT. The CDR3 consists of 12 residues. Deletions cut 6 bases from V and 4 bases from J, with 9 bases between. The CDR3, as DNA: TGTGCCAGCAGGTGGACAGTCTATGGCTACACCTTC. The encoded protein is CASRWTVYGYTF.

The rearrangement uses TRBV7-6 and TRBJ2-1; D gene uncertain. CDR3 length: 17 residues. CDR1 and CDR2 (germline): SGHVS, FNYEAQ. The V gene lost 3 bases and the J gene lost 1 base, with 16 bases spanning the gap. CDR3 DNA sequence: TGTGCCAGCAGCTTCGGGCACGTTCTAGGGTCCTACAATGAGCAGTTCTTC. As protein: CASSFGHVLGSYNEQFF.

This clone was picked up a small number of times. The V gene is TRBV7-3, the J gene TRBJ2-1; D gene unclear. The CDR3 is made up of 13 amino acids. CDR1 is SGHTA and CDR2 is FQGTGA in the germline V gene. Trimming removed 5 bases from V and 10 bases from J, with 15 bases in between. The CDR3 sequence is CASSPSGVGEQFF. The CDR3 DNA sequence: TGTGCCAGCAGCCCAAGTGGCGTCGGCGAGCAGTTCTTC.

The chain combines TRBV7-9 with TRBJ1-1; 9 bases align to TRBD1. The CDR3 has 18 amino acids. The V gene's germline CDR1 is SEHNR and CDR2 FQNEAQ (reference sequence). Trimming cost V 4 bases and J 3 bases; bases outside gene matches: 15. The CDR3 DNA follows: TGTGCCAGCAGCTACACAACAGGGGGCGGTAGTTGGGACACTGAAGCTTTCTTT. Translated, it gives CASSYTTGGGSWDTEAFF.

Details on this clone: This same CDR3 is encoded by further DNA sequences in the sample. This chain uses TRBV9 with TRBJ2-2; D unclear. The CDR3 is made up of 14 amino acids. Deletions cut 0 bases from V and 5 bases from J, with 8 bases between. Germline values: CDR1 SGDLS, CDR2 YYNGEE. In nucleotides, the CDR3 is TGTGCCAGCAGCGTAGTCGGGTATACCGGGGAGCTGTTTTTT. It yields the protein CASSVVGYTGELFF.

About this clone: Other DNA variants within this sample encode the same CDR3. The CDR3 sequence: CASSFGTRYGYTF. CDR3 coding DNA: TGCGCCAGCAGTTTCGGGACAAGGTATGGCTACACCTTC. The rearrangement uses TRBV5-1 and TRBJ1-2, with D possibly being TRBD1 (6 bases). Trimming shortened V by 5 bases and J by 5 bases, and 13 bases separated the two germline ends. This CDR3 comprises 13 residues. Per germline, CDR1 SGHRS and CDR2 YFSETQ.

The rearrangement uses TRBV18 and TRBJ2-7, with no clear D. CDR3 length equals 15 residues. The germline V gene has CDR1 KGHSH and CDR2 LQKENI. Trimming took off 3 bases at V and 2 bases at J, with 14 bases between the two ends. CDR3: CASSPGQDRPYEQYF. CDR3 coding DNA: TGTGCCAGCTCACCCGGCCAGGATCGCCCCTACGAGCAGTACTTC.

This clone has just one count. This CDR3 reads CASSQDRDRRDGIQYF. CDR3 nucleotides: TGCGCCAGCAGCCAAGATCGGGACAGGAGGGACGGTATTCAGTACTTC. V gene TRBV4-1 combines with J gene TRBJ2-4; 8 bases match TRBD1. The CDR3 spans 16 residues. With V trimmed by 0 bases and J by 10 bases, 11 bases remained unmatched. CDR1 and CDR2 from the germline V gene are MGHRA and YSYEKL.

The chain combines TRBV13 with TRBJ2-3; a weak D match, TRBD2 (5 bases). V was cut by 4 bases and J by 1 base, with 12 bases left in between. Germline V lookup: CDR1 PRHDT, CDR2 FYEKMQ (reference sequence). The CDR3 runs to 15 residues. This CDR3 reads CASSSGWAGTDTQYF. The CDR3 DNA follows: TGTGCCAGCAGCTCGGGATGGGCTGGCACAGATACGCAGTATTTT. Full variable domain (remainder filled in from reference TRBV13 and TRBJ2-3): AAGVIQSPRHLIKEKRETATLKCYPIPRHDTVYWYQQGPGQDPQFLISFYEKMQSDKGSIPDRFSAQQFSDYHSELNMSSLELGDSALYFCASSSGWAGTDTQYFGPGTRLTVL.